This TCR beta chain was sequenced in a study of T-cell memory formation after mild COVID-19. For the study at large: Largely, TCR clusters stayed within a single donor. Whole-study findings and limits: The finding that pre-infection memory included some responding clones suggested that cross-reactive memory joined.

The sample holds a few counts of this clonotype. Its antigen is not identified. MiXCR, applied by TCRdb to the 5' RACE reads, yields one record per CDR3 protein. The sample consists of a few hundred thousand distinct CDR3 sequences, about 22% of them appearing once. Trimming took off 2 bases at V and 4 bases at J, with 14 bases between the two ends. CDR1 KGHDR and CDR2 SFDVKD come from the germline V gene. The CDR3 covers 16 residues. The gene calls are TRBV24-1 and TRBJ1-5, with TRBD1 as a possible D gene (5 bases). The TCR sequence derives from an adult woman who had mild COVID-19 (a few samples of this study predate the infection). Cell type and time point are not known. The sequenced sample was PBMCs or a T cell subset sorted from them (not recorded which). This CDR3 is CATSDSGTRRNQPQHF. DNA of the CDR3: TGTGCCACCAGTGATTCGGGGACTAGGAGGAATCAGCCCCAGCATTTT.